This T cell receptor beta chain derives from a study of CD8 T cells in Susac syndrome. Overall study: Clinically active disease was present in more than five of the sequenced Susac syndrome patients. Roughly eight of these patients were in remission.

Trimming stripped 1 base from V and 5 bases from J, with 17 bases between. The length of the CDR3 is 16 residues. Random-hexamer reverse transcription was applied to roughly 0.5 to 1 ug RNA. TCR beta CDR3 was amplified by immunoSEQ covering 54 Vbeta and 13 Jbeta. TCRdb recomputed calls from the immunoSEQ multiplex PCR reads with MiXCR, one row per CDR3 protein. The sample lists 100,000 to 150,000 distinct CDR3 sequences; around 94% were seen once. Sequencing of TCR beta covered CD8+ and CD4+ T cells obtained from blood. The J gene is TRBJ1-1, the V gene TRBV12-3 or TRBV12-4; TRBD1 is a possible D gene (5 bases). The source of this sequence is a human donor with Susac syndrome. Sequencing input: CD8+ T cells from PBMCs. DNA of the CDR3: TGTGCCAGCAGTTTAGGGCAGGGCGTGATGGGGACTGAAGCTTTCTTT. This translates into CASSLGQGVMGTEAFF.